Sequencing of this T cell receptor (beta chain) was carried out in a study of regulatory T cells in long-lasting Graves disease. Researchers made TCR beta libraries by using iRepertoire HTBI primers and running Arm-PCR on CDR3 regions. From the multiplex PCR reads, TCRdb called clonotypes with MiXCR, one entry per CDR3 protein. The profile shows 620,000 or so distinct CDR3 sequences, around 15% of them singletons. This clonotype has ten or more counts. The length of the CDR3 is 15 residues. CDR1 is SGHVS and CDR2 is FQNEAQ in the germline V gene. V was cut by 4 bases and J by 7 bases, with 14 bases left in between. The time point is: newly diagnosed GD, antithyroid drugs for less than 3 months. Preparation of the TCR library used RNA extracted from PBMCs. These same data were also listed under a study on T cells in Graves' hyperthyroidism and ophthalmopathy.

This receptor was identified in a woman aged 25 to 39 with Graves disease. V and J are TRBV7-8 and TRBJ1-6; tentative D call: TRBD1 (5 bases). The sequencing here drew on peripheral blood mononuclear cells (PBMCs), taken at new diagnosis, from a patient treated with antithyroid drugs. The CDR3 DNA sequence: TGTGCCAGCAGCTCGGGACTCCCTGGGAATTCACCCCTCCACTTT. Amino acids: CASSSGLPGNSPLHF.